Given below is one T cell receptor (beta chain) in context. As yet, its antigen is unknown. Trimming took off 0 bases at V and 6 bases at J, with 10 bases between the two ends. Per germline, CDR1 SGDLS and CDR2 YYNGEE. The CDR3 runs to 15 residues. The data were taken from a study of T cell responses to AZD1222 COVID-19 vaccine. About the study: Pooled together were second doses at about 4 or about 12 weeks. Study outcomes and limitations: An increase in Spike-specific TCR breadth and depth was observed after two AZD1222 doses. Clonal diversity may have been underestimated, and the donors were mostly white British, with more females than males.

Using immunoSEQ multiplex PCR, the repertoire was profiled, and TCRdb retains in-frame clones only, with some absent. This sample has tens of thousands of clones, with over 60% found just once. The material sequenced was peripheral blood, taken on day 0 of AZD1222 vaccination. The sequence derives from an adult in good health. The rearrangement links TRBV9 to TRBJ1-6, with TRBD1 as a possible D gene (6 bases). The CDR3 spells CASSVGTGSNSPLHF. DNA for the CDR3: TGTGCCAGCAGCGTAGGAACAGGGTCTAATTCACCCCTCCACTTT.